This TCR beta chain was recorded in a study of response to subunit inactivated influenza vaccine. This clonotype was counted only a few times. Its matching antigen is unknown. TCRdb redid the calling of the RT-PCR reads with MiXCR, one entry per CDR3 protein. The table has hundreds of thousands of distinct CDR3 sequences, approximately 7.7% seen once. Broader study findings: Each seasonal flu vaccination may recruit only limited new T cells, authors suggested.

CDR3 size: 15 residues. Germline loops: CDR1 KGHSH, CDR2 LQKENI. Trimming pared 3 bases from V and 12 bases from J, leaving 21 bases between. Sequencing was performed on PBMCs from blood, taken around 25 months after vaccination. The chain couples TRBV18 to TRBJ2-1; a weak D match, TRBD1 (6 bases). The TCR sequence derives from a man in his fifties or sixties who received an inactivated influenza vaccine. The CDR3 sequence is CASSPRQAGTGGQFF. The CDR3 DNA sequence: TGTGCCAGCTCACCGCGACAGGCAGGCACAGGTGGGCAGTTCTTC.